The sequence of this T cell receptor beta chain was determined in a study of T-cell reconstitution after alpha-beta-depleted transplantation in children. Germline CDR1 and CDR2: SGHRS and YFSETQ. J lost 2 bases, V lost 3 bases, and 3 bases had no gene match. The CDR3 is 15 amino acids. TCRbeta library construction was performed incorporating unique molecular identifiers. TCRdb reanalysed the PCR reads using MiXCR and keeps one entry per CDR3 protein. The sample includes a few hundred thousand distinct CDR3 sequences, 10% of them seen just once. J is TRBJ2-3 and V is TRBV5-1; 10 bases map to TRBD2. This TCR was recovered from a human donor who donated a stem cell graft to a child with acute lymphoblastic leukemia. The source material was PBMCs from the stem cell graft donor, sampled from the stem cell graft. The CDR3 region has the DNA TGCGCCAGCAGCTCTACTAGCGGGGTCACAGATACGCAGTATTTT. Protein product: CASSSTSGVTDTQYF.